This TCR beta chain came from a study of CD8 T cells in ankylosing spondylitis. Each CDR3 protein is one row after TCRdb ran MiXCR on the 5' RACE reads. The data show around 770,000 distinct CDR3 sequences, about 11% seen once. J gave up 2 bases and V 3 bases, and 7 bases lay outside the gene matches. Per germline, CDR1 KGHSH and CDR2 LQKENI. CDR3 length: 15 amino acids. Study-level findings and limits: Among TCR beta sequences, a motif of under ten highly homologous variants appeared characteristic of ankylosing spondylitis blood. Matched ankylosing spondylitis synovial fluid reportedly contained a significantly enriched population of disease-linked clones.

The sample holds a few counts of this clonotype. Its specificity is unknown. Sequencing used blood, either unsorted or a sorted T cell fraction (not recorded which). This chain connects TRBV18 to TRBJ2-7, with 7 bases fitting TRBD1. The sequence came from a male donor with ankylosing spondylitis. CDR3 sequence reads: CASSPIWDRTYEQYF. As DNA, the CDR3 is TGTGCCAGCTCACCTATATGGGACAGAACCTACGAGCAGTACTTC.